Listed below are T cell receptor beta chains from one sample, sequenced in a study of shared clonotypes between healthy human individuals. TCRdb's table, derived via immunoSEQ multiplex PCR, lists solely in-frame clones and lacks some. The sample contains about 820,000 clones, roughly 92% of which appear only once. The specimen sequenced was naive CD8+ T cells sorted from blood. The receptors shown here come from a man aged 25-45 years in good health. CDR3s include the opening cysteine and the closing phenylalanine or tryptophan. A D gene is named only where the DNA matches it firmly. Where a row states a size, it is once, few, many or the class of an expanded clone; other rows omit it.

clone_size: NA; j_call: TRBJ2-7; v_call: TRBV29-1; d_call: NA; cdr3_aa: CSVARGREQYF; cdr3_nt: TGCAGCGTGGCCAGGGGTCGGGAGCAGTACTTC
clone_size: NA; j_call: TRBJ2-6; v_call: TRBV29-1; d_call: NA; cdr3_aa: CSVDELIAGANVLTF; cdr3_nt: TGCAGCGTTGATGAGTTGATAGCTGGGGCCAACGTCCTGACTTTC
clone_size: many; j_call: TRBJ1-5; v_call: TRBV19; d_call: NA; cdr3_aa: CASSIGHSNQPQHF; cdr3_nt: TGTGCCAGTAGTATTGGACATAGCAATCAGCCCCAGCATTTT
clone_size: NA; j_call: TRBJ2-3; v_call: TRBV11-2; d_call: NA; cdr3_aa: CASSLVTASTDTQYF; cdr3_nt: TGTGCCAGCAGCTTAGTTACGGCTAGCACAGATACGCAGTATTTT
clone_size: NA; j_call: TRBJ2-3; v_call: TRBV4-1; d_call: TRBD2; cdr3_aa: CASSPTSGTTDTQYF; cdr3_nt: TGCGCCAGCAGCCCGACTAGCGGGACCACAGATACGCAGTATTTT
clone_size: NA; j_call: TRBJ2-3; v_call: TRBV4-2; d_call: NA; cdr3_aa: CASSQGASEGGTDTQYF; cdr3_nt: TGTGCCAGCAGCCAGGGAGCAAGCGAGGGTGGCACAGATACGCAGTATTTT
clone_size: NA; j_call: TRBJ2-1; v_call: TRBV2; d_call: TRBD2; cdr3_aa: CASSRLLPGGNEQFF; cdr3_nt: TGTGCCAGCAGTCGACTCCTCCCGGGAGGCAATGAGCAGTTCTTC
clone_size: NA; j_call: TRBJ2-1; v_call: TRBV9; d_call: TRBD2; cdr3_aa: CASSVRAGLAGDVEQFF; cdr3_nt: TGTGCCAGCAGCGTCCGCGCGGGCCTAGCGGGAGACGTTGAGCAGTTCTTC
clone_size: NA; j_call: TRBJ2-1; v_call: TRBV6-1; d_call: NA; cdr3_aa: CASSERAAGSYNEQFF; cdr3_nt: TGTGCCAGCAGTGAGCGGGCCGCGGGGTCCTACAATGAGCAGTTCTTC
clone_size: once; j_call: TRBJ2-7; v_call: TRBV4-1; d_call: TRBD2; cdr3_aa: CASSQVASGRYEQYF; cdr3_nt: TGCGCCAGCAGCCAAGTGGCTAGCGGGAGGTACGAGCAGTACTTC
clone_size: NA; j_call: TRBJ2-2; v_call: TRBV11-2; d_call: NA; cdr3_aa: CASSAGRNTGELFF; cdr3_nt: TGTGCCAGCAGCGCGGGACGGAACACCGGGGAGCTGTTTTTT
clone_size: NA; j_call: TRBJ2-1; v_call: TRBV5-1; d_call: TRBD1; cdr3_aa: CASRLEPGTGWNEQFF; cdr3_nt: TGCGCCAGCAGACTAGAACCCGGGACAGGGTGGAATGAGCAGTTCTTC
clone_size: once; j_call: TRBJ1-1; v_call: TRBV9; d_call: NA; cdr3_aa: CASSVGGLGTEAFF; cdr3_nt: TGTGCCAGCAGCGTCGGTGGGTTAGGCACTGAAGCTTTCTTT
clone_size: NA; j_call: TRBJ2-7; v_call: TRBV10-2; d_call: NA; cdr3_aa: CASSLGGDEQYF; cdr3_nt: TGCGCCAGCAGTTTGGGGGGAGACGAGCAGTACTTC
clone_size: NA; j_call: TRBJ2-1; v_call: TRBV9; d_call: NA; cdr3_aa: CASSVAGAVTEQFF; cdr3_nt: TGTGCCAGCAGCGTAGCTGGCGCAGTGACCGAGCAGTTCTTC
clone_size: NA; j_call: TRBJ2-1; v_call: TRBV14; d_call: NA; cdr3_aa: CASSQDWVNDEQFF; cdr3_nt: TGTGCCAGCAGCCAAGATTGGGTGAACGATGAGCAGTTCTTC
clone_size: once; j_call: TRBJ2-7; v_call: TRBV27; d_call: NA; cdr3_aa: CASSLRGAGSEQYF; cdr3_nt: TGTGCCAGCAGTTTAAGGGGGGCGGGTAGCGAGCAGTACTTC
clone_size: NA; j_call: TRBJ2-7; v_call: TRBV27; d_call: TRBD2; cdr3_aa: CASSLWAPGETSLNEQYF; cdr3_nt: TGTGCCAGCAGTTTATGGGCCCCCGGTGAGACTAGCTTAAACGAGCAGTACTTC
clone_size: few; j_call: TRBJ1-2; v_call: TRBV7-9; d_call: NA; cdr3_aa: CASSLDYRGYTF; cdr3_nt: TGTGCCAGCAGCTTAGATTACCGCGGCTACACCTTC
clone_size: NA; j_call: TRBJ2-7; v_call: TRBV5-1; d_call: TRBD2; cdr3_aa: CASSLEGGASYEQYF; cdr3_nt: TGCGCCAGCAGCTTGGAGGGAGGGGCATCCTACGAGCAGTACTTC
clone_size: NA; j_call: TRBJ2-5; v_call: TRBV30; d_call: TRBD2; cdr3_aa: CAWSLGLAGERETQYF; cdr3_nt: TGTGCCTGGAGTCTTGGACTAGCGGGAGAACGAGAGACCCAGTACTTC
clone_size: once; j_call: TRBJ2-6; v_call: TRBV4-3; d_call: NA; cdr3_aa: CASSQVPEQVAANVLTF; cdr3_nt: TGCGCCAGCAGCCAAGTCCCAGAACAGGTGGCGGCCAACGTCCTGACTTTC
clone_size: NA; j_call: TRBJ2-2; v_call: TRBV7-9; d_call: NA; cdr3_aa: CASRSGFGAPTTGELFF; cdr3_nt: TGTGCCAGCAGATCAGGCTTCGGGGCCCCAACTACCGGGGAGCTGTTTTTT
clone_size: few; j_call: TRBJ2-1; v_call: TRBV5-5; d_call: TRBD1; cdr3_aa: CASSSGQGMDEQFF; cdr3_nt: TGTGCCAGCAGCTCGGGACAGGGAATGGATGAGCAGTTCTTC
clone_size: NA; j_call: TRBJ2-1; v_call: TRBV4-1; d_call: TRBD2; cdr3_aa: CASSQVARGLADYNEQFF; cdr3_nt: TGCGCCAGCAGCCAAGTCGCCAGAGGACTAGCAGATTACAATGAGCAGTTCTTC
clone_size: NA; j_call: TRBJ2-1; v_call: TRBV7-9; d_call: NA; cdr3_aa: CASSLDLGGLSYNEQFF; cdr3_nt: TGTGCCAGCAGCTTAGATCTGGGCGGGTTATCCTACAATGAGCAGTTCTTC
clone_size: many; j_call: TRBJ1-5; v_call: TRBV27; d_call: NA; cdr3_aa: CASTPGWGNQPQHF; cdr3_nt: TGTGCCAGCACTCCCGGGTGGGGGAATCAGCCCCAGCATTTT
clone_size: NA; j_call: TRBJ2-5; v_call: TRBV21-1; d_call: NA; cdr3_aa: CASSKVGGRVVETQYF; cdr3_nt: TGTGCCAGCAGTAAAGTGGGTGGCAGGGTGGTCGAGACCCAGTACTTC
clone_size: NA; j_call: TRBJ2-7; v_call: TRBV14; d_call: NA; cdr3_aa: CASSLERPYEQYF; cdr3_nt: TGTGCCAGCAGCCTAGAGCGCCCCTACGAGCAGTACTTC
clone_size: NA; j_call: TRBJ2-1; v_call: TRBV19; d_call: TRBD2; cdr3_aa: CASSIVAGEQFF; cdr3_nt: TGTGCCAGTAGTATAGTAGCGGGTGAGCAGTTCTTC
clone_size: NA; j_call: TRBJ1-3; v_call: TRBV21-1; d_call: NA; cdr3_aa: CASSNRSSGNTIYF; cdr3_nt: TGTGCCAGCAGCAATAGAAGCTCTGGAAACACCATATATTTT
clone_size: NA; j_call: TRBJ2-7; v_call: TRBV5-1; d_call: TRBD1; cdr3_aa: CASSLRDRGSYEQYF; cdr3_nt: TGCGCCAGCAGCTTGAGGGACAGGGGGTCCTACGAGCAGTACTTC
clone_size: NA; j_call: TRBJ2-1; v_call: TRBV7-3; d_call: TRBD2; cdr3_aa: CASSALSGRTYNEQFF; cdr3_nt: TGTGCCAGCAGCGCATTGAGCGGGAGGACCTACAATGAGCAGTTCTTC
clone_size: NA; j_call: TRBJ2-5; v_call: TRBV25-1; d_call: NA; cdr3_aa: CASAPGEETQYF; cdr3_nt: TGTGCCAGCGCCCCCGGGGAAGAGACCCAGTACTTC
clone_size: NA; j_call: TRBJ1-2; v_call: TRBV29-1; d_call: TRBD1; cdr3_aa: CSVEGLQGAAGGYTF; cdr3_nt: TGCAGCGTTGAGGGCCTACAGGGGGCAGCTGGTGGCTACACCTTC
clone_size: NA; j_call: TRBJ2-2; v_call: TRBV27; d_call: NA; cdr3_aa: CASSSVRGAGELFF; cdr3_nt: TGTGCCAGCAGTTCCGTAAGGGGGGCCGGGGAGCTGTTTTTT
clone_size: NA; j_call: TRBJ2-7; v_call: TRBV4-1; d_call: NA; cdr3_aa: CASSQVGTPGDEQYF; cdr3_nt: TGCGCCAGCAGCCAAGTGGGGACTCCGGGGGACGAGCAGTACTTC
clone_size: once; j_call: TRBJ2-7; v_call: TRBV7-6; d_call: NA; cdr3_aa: CASSLVFLGEQYF; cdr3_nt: TGTGCCAGCAGCTTAGTTTTCCTGGGAGAGCAGTACTTC
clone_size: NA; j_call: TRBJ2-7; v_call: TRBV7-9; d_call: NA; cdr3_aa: CASSFDSRLSEQYF; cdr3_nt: TGTGCCAGCAGCTTTGACAGTCGCCTTTCCGAGCAGTACTTC
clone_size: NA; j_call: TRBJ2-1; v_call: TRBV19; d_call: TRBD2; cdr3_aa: CASSRIAGGGNEQFF; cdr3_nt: TGTGCCAGTAGTCGGATAGCGGGAGGAGGGAATGAGCAGTTCTTC